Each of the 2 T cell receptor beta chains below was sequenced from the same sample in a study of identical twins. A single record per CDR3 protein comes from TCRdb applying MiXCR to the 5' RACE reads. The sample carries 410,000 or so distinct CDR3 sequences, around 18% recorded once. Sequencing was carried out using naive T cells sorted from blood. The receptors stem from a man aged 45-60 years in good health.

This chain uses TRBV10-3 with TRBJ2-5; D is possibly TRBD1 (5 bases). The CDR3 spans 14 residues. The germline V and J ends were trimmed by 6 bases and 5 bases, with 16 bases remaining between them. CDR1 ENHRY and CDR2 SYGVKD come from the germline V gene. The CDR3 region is CAISDGYRGETQYF. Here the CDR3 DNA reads TGTGCCATCAGCGACGGGTATAGGGGTGAGACCCAGTACTTC.

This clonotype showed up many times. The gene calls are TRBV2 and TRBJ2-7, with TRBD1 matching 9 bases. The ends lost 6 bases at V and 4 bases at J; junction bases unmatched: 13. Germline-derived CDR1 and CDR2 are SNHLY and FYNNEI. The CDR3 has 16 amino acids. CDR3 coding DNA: TGTGCCAGCAGCCCGGCTTGGGGACAGGGTTTGTACGAGCAGTACTTC. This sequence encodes CASSPAWGQGLYEQYF.